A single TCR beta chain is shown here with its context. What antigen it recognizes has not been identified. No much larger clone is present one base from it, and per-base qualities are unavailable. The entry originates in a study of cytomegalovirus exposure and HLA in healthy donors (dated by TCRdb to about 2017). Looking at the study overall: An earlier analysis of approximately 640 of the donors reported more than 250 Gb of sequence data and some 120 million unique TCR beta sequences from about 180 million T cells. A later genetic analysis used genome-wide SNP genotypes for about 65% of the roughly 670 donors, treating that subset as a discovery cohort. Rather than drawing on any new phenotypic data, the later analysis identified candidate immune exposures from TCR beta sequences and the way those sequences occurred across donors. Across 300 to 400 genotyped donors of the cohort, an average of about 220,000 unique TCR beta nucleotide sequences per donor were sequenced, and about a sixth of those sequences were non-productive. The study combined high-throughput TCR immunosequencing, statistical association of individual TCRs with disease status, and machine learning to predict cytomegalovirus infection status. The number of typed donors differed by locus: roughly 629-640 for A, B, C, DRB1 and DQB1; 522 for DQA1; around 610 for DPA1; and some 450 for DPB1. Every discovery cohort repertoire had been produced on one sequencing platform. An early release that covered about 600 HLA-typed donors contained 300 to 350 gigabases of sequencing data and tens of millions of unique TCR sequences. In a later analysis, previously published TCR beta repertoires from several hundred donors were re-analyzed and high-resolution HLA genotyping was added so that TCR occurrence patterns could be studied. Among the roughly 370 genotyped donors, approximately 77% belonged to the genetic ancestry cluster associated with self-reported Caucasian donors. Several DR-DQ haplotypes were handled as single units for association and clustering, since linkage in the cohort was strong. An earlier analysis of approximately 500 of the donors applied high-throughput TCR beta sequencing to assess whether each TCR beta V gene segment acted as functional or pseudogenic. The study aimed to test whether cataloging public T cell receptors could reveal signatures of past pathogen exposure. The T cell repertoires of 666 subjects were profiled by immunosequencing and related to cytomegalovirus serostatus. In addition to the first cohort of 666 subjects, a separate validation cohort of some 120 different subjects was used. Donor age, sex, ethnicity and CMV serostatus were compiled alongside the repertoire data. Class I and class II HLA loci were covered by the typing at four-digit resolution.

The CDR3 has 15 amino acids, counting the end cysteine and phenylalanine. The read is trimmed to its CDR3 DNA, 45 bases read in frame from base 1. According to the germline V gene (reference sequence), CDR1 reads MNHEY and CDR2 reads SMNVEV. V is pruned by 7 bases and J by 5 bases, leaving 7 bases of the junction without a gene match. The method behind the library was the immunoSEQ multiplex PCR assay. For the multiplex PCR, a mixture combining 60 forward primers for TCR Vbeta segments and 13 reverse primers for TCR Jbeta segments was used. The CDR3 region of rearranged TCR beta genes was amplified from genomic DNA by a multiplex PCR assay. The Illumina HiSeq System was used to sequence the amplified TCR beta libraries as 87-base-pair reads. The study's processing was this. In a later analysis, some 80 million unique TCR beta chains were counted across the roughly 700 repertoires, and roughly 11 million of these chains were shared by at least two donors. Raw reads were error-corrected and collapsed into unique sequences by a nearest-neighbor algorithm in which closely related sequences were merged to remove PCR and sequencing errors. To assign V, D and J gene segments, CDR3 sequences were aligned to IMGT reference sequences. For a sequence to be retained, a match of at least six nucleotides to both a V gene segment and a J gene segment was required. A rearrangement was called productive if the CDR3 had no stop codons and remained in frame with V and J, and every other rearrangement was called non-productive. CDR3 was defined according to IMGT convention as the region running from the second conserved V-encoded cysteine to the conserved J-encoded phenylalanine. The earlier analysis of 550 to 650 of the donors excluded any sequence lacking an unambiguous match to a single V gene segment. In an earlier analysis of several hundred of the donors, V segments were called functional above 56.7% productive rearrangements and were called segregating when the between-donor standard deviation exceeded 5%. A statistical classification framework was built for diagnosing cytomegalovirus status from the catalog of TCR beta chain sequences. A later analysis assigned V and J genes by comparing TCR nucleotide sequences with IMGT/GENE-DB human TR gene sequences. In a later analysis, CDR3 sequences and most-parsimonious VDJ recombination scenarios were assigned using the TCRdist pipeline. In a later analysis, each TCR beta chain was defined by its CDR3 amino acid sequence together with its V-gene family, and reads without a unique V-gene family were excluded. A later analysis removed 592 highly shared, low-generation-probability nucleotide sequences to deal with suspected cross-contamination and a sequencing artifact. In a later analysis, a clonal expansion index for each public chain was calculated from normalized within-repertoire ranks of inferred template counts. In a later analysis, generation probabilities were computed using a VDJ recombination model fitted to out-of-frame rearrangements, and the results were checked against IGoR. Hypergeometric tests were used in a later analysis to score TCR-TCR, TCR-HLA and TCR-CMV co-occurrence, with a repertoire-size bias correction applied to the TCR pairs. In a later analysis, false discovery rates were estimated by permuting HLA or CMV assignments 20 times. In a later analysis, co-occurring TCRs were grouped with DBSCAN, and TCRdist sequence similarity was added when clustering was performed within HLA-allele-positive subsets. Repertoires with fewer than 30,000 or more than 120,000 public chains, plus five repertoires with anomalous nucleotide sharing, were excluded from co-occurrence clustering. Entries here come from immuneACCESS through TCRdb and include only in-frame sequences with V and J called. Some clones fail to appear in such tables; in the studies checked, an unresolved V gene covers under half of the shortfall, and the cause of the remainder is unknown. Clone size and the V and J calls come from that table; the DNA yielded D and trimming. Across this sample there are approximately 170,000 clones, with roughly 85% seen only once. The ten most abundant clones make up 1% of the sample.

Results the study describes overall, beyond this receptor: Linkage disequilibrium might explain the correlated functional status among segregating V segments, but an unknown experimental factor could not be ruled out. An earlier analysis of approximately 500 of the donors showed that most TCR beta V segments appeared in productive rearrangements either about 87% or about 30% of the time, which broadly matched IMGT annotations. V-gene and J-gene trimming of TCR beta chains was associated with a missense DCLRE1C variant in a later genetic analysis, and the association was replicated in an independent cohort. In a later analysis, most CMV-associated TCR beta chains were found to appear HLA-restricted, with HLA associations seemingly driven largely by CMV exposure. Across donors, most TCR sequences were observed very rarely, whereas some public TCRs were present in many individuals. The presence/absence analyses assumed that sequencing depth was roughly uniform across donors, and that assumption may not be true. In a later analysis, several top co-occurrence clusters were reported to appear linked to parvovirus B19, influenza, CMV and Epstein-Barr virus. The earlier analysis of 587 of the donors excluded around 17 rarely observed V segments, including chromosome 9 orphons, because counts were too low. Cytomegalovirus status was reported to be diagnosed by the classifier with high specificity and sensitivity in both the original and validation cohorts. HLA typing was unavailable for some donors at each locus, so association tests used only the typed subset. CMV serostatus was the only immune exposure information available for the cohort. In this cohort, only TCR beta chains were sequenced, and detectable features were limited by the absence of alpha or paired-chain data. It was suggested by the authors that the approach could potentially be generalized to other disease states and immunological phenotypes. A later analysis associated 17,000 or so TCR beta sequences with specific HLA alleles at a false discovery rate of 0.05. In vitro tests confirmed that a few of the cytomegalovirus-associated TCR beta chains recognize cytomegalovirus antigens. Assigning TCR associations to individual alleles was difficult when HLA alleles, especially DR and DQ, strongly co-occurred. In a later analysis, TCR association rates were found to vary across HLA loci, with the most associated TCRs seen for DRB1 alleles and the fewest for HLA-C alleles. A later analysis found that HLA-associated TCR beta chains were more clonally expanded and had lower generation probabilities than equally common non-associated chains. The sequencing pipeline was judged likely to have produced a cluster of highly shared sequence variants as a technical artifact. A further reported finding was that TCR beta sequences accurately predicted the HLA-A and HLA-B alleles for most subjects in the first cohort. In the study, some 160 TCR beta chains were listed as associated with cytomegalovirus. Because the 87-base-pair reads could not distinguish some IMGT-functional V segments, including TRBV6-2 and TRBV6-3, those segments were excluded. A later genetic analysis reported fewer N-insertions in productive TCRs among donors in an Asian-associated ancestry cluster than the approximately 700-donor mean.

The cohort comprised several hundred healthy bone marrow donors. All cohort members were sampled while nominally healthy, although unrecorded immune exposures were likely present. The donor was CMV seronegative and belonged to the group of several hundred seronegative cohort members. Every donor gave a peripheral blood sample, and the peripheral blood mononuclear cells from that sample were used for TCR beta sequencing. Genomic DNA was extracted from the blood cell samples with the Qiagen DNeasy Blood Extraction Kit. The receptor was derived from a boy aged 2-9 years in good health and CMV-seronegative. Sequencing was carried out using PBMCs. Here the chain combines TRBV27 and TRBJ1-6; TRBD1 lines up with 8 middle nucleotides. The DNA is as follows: TGTGCCAGCAAATCCGGGACAGGAGATAATTCACCCCTCCACTTT. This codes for CASKSGTGDNSPLHF.